What follows is one T cell receptor (beta chain) and its context. Clones were sequenced by immunoSEQ multiplex PCR, and TCRdb holds only the in-frame ones, with some missing. The data contain 120,000 or so clones, around 87% of them singletons. The data were taken from a study of control samples from healthy donors and cancer patients. Germline lookup yields CDR1 MDHEN and CDR2 SYDVKM. V was clipped by 11 bases and J by 7 bases, with 12 bases between them. The CDR3 sequence is 12 residues long. The rearrangement links TRBV28 to TRBJ1-6, with D perhaps matching TRBD1 (6 bases). The sample was blood. The clonotype comes from a man aged 60 to 69 in good health. CDR3 sequence (DNA): TGTGCCGGACATACAGGGAATTCACCCCTCCACTTT. Residues: CAGHTGNSPLHF.